This T cell receptor beta chain was identified in a study of graft-versus-host responses after intestinal transplantation. Study at large: Multivisceral, liver-intestinal, or isolated intestinal grafts went to recipients.

Measured with immunoSEQ multiplex PCR; TCRdb has only the in-frame clones, and not every one. The sample records around 14,000 clones, around 29% being singletons. V gave up 5 bases and J gave up 1 base, with 8 bases separating them. CDR3 length: 13 residues. Germline V gene lookup returns CDR1 KGHSH and CDR2 LQKENI. Plating of roughly 200,000 CFSE-labeled responder cells was done together with roughly 200,000 irradiated, violet-dye-labeled stimulator cells. The source material was alloreactive CD4+ T cells from a mixed lymphocyte reaction culture, sampled before intestinal transplant. Subset specified: CFSE-low proliferating T cells sorted from roughly six-day pre-transplant mixed lymphocyte reaction (GvH or HvG direction). This receptor was identified in a human patient who received an intestinal transplant. The chain uses TRBV18 and TRBJ1-1; D is ambiguous. For the CDR3, the DNA is TGTGCCAGCTCAAGTAATCAGAACACTGAAGCTTTCTTT. Amino acids: CASSSNQNTEAFF. The full variable domain, with the rest looked up from reference TRBV18 and TRBJ1-1, is NAGVMQNPRHLVRRRGQEARLRCSPMKGHSHVYWYRQLPEEGLKFMVYLQKENIIDESGMPKERFSAEFPKEGPSILRIQQVVRGDSAAYFCASSSNQNTEAFFGQGTRLTVV.